This section outlines one T cell receptor beta chain sequence together with its context. What it binds is unknown. V was pared by 1 base and J by 1 base, with 3 bases of the junction left unmatched. Germline CDR1 is SGDLS and CDR2 is YYNGEE. This CDR3 is 16 amino acids long. Profiled with immunoSEQ multiplex PCR; TCRdb holds only in-frame clones, not every one. The sample carries approximately 40,000 clones, 65% to 90% recorded once. This entry is derived from a study of OX40 agonist ivuxolimab in advanced cancers. Study summary: Subjects had a mean age of roughly 60 years, with a range of roughly 20 to 79; just over 80% were male.

Study-level findings and limits: Clonal expansion from baseline to week 6 occurred in both CD4+ and CD8+ T cells. Several nonresponders also turned out to have low normalized T-cell clonal expansion. On average, a greater number of expanded clones characterised CD8+ T cells relative to CD4+.

The sequence came from an adult with an advanced solid tumor such as melanoma, head and neck, liver or kidney cancer. Sequencing was performed on CD4+ or CD8+ T cells sorted from blood, taken in a trial of the OX40 agonist ivuxolimab. This rearrangement joins TRBV9 to TRBJ2-2; 8 bases match TRBD1. The CDR3 region has the DNA TGTGCCAGCAGCGTACCAGACAGGGGGAACACCGGGGAGCTGTTTTTT. Translating gives CASSVPDRGNTGELFF.